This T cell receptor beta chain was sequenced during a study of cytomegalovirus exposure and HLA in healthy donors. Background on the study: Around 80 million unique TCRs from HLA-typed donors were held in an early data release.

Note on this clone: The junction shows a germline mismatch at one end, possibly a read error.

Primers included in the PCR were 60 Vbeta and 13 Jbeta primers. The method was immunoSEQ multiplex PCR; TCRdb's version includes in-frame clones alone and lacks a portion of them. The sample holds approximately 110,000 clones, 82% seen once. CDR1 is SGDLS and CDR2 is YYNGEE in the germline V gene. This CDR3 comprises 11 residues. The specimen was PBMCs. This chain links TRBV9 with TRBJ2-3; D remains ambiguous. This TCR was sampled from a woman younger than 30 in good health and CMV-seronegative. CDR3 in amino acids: CASSVIRKPNF. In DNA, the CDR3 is TGTGCCAGCAGCGTAATCAGGAAGCCAAATTTT.